This TCR beta chain originates from a study of T cell changes during pregnancy in multiple sclerosis. Germline CDR1 SEHNR, CDR2 FQNEAQ (reference sequence). Deletions cut 5 bases from V and 0 bases from J, with 14 bases between. This CDR3 has 16 amino acids. TCRdb keeps only in-frame clones here, not all; method: immunoSEQ multiplex PCR. This sample has about 66,000 clones, with around nine tenths found just once. This clone was seen a single time. The chain couples TRBV7-9 to TRBJ1-5; possibly TRBD1 for D (6 bases). The sample in question was peripheral blood, obtained in the third trimester of pregnancy. The clonotype comes from a female donor with multiple sclerosis, enrolled in a pregnancy study. The CDR3 loop is CASSPSSGASNQPQHF. The CDR3 bases are TGTGCCAGCAGCCCGTCATCAGGGGCTAGCAATCAGCCCCAGCATTTT.